The TCR gamma chain under discussion was sequenced for a study of γδ T cells in repeated Plasmodium falciparum infection. About the research overall: Malian children with intense seasonal malaria exposure were compared with matched Australian children. Samples were taken at baseline, before some infections, and 21 days after each.

TRG and TRD sequences were obtained from every sorted gammadelta sample. TCRdb reanalysed the multiplex PCR reads via CATT. The table includes roughly 24,000 gamma-chain clones, around 3% detected once. Bulk repertoires came from Vgamma9/Vdelta2+ or Vdelta2-negative gammadelta T cells flow-sorted from PBMC. This clone was seen many times. V lost 2 bases and J lost 3; bases outside the gene matches: 15. Germline CDR1 VINAFY, CDR2 YDVSNSKD. The CDR3 extends over 18 amino acids. The sequenced sample consisted of gamma-delta T cells from blood. This TCR came from a pool of human donors (malaria-infected and uninfected, not separated). This chain uses TRGV5 with TRGJP1. CDR3: CATWDTPRGWSTGWFKIF. CDR3 coding DNA: TGTGCCACCTGGGACACCCCGAGGGGTTGGTCCACTGGTTGGTTCAAGATATTT.